A single sample gave rise to the 13 T cell receptor beta chains below, sequenced in a study of blood T cell repertoires in COVID-19. Generated by immunoSEQ multiplex PCR, the TCRdb table keeps only in-frame clones and is missing some. The data show around 240,000 clones, around 84% seen once. The specimen sequenced was peripheral blood. The receptors derive from a woman aged 40 to 50 who had recovered from COVID-19.

This rearrangement joins TRBV30 to TRBJ1-2; 7 positions agree with TRBD1. Germline lookup yields CDR1 GTSNPN and CDR2 SVGIG (reference sequence). This CDR3 region has 13 residues. J gave up 4 bases and V 4 bases, and 6 bases lay outside the gene matches. For the CDR3, the DNA is TGTGCCTGGAAGGGGGCGCGGGGCTATGGCTACACCTTC. It translates to CAWKGARGYGYTF.

The chain combines TRBV4-3 with TRBJ1-1; TRBD1 agrees at 9 bases. CDR3 size: 14 residues. CDR1 is LGHNA, CDR2 YSLEER, per germline. V was pared by 3 bases and J by 1 base, with 0 bases of the junction left unmatched. The CDR3 DNA reads as TGCGCCAGCAGCCAGGGACAGGGGAACACTGAAGCTTTCTTT. Translating it yields CASSQGQGNTEAFF.

This chain joins TRBV11-2 and TRBJ2-2; D is ambiguous. The CDR3 is 13 residues long. CDR1 is SGHAT, CDR2 FQNNGV, per germline. V shed 2 bases and J shed 5 bases, with 6 bases lying between them. The CDR3 coding sequence is TGTGCCAGCAGCTTAATAGATACCGGGGAGCTGTTTTTT. Translation gives CASSLIDTGELFF. The whole variable domain, remainder taken from reference TRBV11-2 and TRBJ2-2, is EAGVAQSPRYKIIEKRQSVAFWCNPISGHATLYWYQQILGQGPKLLIQFQNNGVVDDSQLPKDRFSAERLKGVDSTLKIQPAKLEDSAVYLCASSLIDTGELFFGEGSRLTVL.

The V call is TRBV9, the J call TRBJ2-6, with D perhaps matching TRBD1 (5 bases). Germline V gives CDR1 SGDLS, CDR2 YYNGEE. This CDR3 comprises 17 residues. Trimming stripped 1 base from V and 2 bases from J, with 13 bases between. CDR3 loop: CASSVFARGAGANVLTF. The CDR3 nucleotides are TGTGCCAGCAGCGTATTTGCTAGGGGTGCTGGGGCCAACGTCCTGACTTTC.

V gene TRBV14 combines with J gene TRBJ2-5; 9 bases fit TRBD1. After removal of 1 base from V and 5 bases from J, the junction contained 5 bases not matched to a gene. Germline values: CDR1 SGHDN, CDR2 FVKESK. The CDR3 is made up of 15 amino acids. The CDR3 reads CASSQGDREWETQYF. CDR3 DNA: TGTGCCAGCAGCCAAGGGGACAGGGAGTGGGAGACCCAGTACTTC.

This chain joins TRBV7-3 and TRBJ2-3, with TRBD2 as a possible D gene (6 bases). Germline CDR1 SGHTA, CDR2 FQGTGA. Trimming left V 4 bases short and J 4 bases short, with 12 bases between. The CDR3 runs to 14 residues. The CDR3 reads CASSWTGSPDTQYF. DNA for the CDR3: TGTGCCAGCAGCTGGACCGGGAGTCCAGATACGCAGTATTTT.

The V gene is TRBV4-3, the J gene TRBJ1-2; TRBD1 agrees at 7 bases. This CDR3 has 15 amino acids. The germline V gene has CDR1 LGHNA and CDR2 YSLEER. V was pared by 1 base and J by 4 bases, with 6 bases of the junction left unmatched. CDR3 loop: CASSQGGQSSYGYTF. The DNA for the CDR3 is TGCGCCAGCAGCCAAGGGGGACAGAGTTCCTATGGCTACACCTTC.

The rearrangement links TRBV4-1 to TRBJ1-6; D unclear. The germline gives CDR1 MGHRA, CDR2 YSYEKL. The CDR3 has 14 amino acids. V lost 10 bases to trimming and J lost 0 bases, with 10 bases between them. CDR3: CAISNSSYNSPLHF. The CDR3 nucleotides are TGCGCCATTTCGAATAGCTCCTATAATTCACCCCTCCACTTT.

The rearrangement joins TRBV10-3 to TRBJ2-7, with D tentatively TRBD1 (6 bases). V gave up 6 bases and J gave up 3 bases, with 9 bases separating them. Per germline, CDR1 ENHRY and CDR2 SYGVKD. This CDR3 comprises 12 residues. In DNA form, the CDR3 reads TGTGCCATCAGCTCACAGGGCTACGAGCAGTACTTC. This gives the protein CAISSQGYEQYF.

This clone appeared once. This chain connects TRBV2 to TRBJ2-2, with TRBD2 as a possible D gene (7 bases). V was shortened by 8 bases and J by 1 base, with 11 bases between the two germline ends. The CDR3 extends over 14 amino acids. Germline loops: CDR1 SNHLY, CDR2 FYNNEI. CDR3 bases: TGTGCCAGCGAGGGGGGGCAGAACACCGGGGAGCTGTTTTTT. Its protein is CASEGGQNTGELFF.

This clone was recorded at least ten times. The V gene is TRBV15, the J gene TRBJ1-2; 8 bases are shared with TRBD1. The CDR3 has 15 amino acids. The J segment lost 4 bases and the V segment lost 1 base, leaving 5 bases of the junction unmatched. Germline assignment: CDR1 LNHNV and CDR2 YYDKDF (reference sequence). CDR3 nucleotides: TGTGCCACCAGCAGAGTTCACAGGGGGTCCTATGGCTACACCTTC. It yields the protein CATSRVHRGSYGYTF.

The rearrangement links TRBV7-2 to TRBJ1-1; possibly TRBD1 for D (6 bases). This CDR3 spans 16 amino acids. The germline V gene encodes CDR1 SGHTA and CDR2 FQGNSA. Between the trimmed V and J ends, which lost 1 base and 4 bases, there was a span of 16 bases. CDR3 DNA: TGTGCCAGCAGCTTAGTTCCCGTACAGGGCTCCACTGAAGCTTTCTTT. Translating it yields CASSLVPVQGSTEAFF.

The chain has TRBV29-1 and TRBJ2-2; possibly TRBD2 for D (5 bases). V was trimmed by 5 bases and J by 8 bases, leaving 12 bases between them. The CDR3 extends over 12 amino acids. Germline-derived CDR1 and CDR2 are SQVTM and ANQGSEA. The CDR3 here is CSVSQEEGELFF. The CDR3 DNA is TGCAGCGTTTCCCAGGAGGAAGGGGAGCTGTTTTTT.